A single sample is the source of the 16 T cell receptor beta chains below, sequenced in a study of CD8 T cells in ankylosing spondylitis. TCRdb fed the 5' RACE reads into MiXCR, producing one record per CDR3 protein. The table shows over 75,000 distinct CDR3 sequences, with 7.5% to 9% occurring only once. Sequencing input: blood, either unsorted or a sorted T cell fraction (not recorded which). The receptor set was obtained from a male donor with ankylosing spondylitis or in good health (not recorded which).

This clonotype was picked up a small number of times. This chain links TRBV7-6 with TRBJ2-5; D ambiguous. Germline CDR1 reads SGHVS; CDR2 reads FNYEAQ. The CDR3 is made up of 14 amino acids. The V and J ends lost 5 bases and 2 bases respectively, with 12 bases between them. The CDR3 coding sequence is TGTGCCAGCAGCCCCCCAAACAAACAAGAGACCCAGTACTTC. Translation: CASSPPNKQETQYF.

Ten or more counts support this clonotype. CDR3 DNA: TGTGCCATCAGAGTACAAGAAGGCAATGAGCAGTTCTTC. Its translation is CAIRVQEGNEQFF. The chain has TRBV10-3 and TRBJ2-1; D is uncertain. CDR1 is ENHRY, CDR2 SYGVKD, per germline. Deletions cut 6 bases from V and 6 bases from J, with 12 bases between. There are 13 residues in the CDR3.

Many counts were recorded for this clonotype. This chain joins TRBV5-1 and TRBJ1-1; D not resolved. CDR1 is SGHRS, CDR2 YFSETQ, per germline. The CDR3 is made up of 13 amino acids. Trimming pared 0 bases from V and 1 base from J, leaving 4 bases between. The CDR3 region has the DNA TGCGCCAGCAGCTTGGACCAGAACACTGAAGCTTTCTTT. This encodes CASSLDQNTEAFF.

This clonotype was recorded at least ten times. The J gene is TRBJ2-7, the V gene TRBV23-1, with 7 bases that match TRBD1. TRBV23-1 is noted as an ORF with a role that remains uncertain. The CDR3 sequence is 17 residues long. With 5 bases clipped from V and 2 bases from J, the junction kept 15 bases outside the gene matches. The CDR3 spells CASSSRGRDSPTYEQYF. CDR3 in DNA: TGCGCCAGCAGTTCCCGGGGCCGGGACAGTCCTACCTACGAGCAGTACTTC.

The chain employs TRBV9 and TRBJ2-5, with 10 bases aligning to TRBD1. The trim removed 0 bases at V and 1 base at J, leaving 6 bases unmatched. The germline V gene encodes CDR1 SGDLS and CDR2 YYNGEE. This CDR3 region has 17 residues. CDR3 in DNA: TGTGCCAGCAGCGTAGACCCGGACAGGGGGACCCAAGAGACCCAGTACTTC. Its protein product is CASSVDPDRGTQETQYF.

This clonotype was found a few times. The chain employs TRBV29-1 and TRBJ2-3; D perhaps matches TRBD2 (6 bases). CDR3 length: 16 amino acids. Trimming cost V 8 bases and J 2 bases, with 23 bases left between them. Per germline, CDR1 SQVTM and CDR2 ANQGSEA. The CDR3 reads CSLEREDFPNTDTQYF. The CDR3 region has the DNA TGCAGCCTCGAGAGGGAGGACTTTCCTAACACAGATACGCAGTATTTT.

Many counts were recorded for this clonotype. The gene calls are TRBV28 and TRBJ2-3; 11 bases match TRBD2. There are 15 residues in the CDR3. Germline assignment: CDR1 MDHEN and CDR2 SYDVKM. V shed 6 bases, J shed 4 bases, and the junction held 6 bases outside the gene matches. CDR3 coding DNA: TGTGCCAGCAGCCGTAGCGGGGGGGCCTCAGATACGCAGTATTTT. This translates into CASSRSGGASDTQYF.

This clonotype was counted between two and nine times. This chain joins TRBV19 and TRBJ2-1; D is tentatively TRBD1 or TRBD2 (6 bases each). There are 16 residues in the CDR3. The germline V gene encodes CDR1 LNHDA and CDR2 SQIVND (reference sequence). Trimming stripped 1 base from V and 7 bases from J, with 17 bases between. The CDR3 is CASSIGTGAGWNEQFF. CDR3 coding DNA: TGTGCCAGTAGTATAGGGACGGGGGCCGGGTGGAATGAGCAGTTCTTC.

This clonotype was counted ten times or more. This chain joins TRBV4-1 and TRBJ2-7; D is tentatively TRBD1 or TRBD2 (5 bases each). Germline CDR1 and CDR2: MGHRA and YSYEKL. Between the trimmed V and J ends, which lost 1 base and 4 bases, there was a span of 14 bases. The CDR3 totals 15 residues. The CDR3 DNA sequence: TGCGCCAGCAGCCAAGGGGACGGTGTTCTGTACGAGCAGTACTTC. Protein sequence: CASSQGDGVLYEQYF.

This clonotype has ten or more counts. The CDR3 reads CSVEDIQETQYF. CDR3 nucleotide sequence: TGCAGCGTTGAAGATATACAAGAGACCCAGTACTTC. The V gene is TRBV29-1, the J gene TRBJ2-5; no definite D call. Trimming left V 0 bases short and J 2 bases short, with 4 bases between. Germline lookup yields CDR1 SQVTM and CDR2 ANQGSEA. The CDR3 length is 12 residues. Looking up the rest from reference TRBV29-1 and TRBJ2-5 gives the full variable domain: SAVISQKPSRDICQRGTSLTIQCQVDSQVTMMFWYRQQPGQSLTLIATANQGSEATYESGFVIDKFPISRPNLTFSTLTVSNMSPEDSSIYLCSVEDIQETQYFGPGTRLLVL.

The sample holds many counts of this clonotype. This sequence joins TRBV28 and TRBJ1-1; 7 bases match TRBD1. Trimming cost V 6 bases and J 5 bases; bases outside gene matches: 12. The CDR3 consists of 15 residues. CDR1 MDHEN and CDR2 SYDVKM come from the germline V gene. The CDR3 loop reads CASRGRKGARTEAFF. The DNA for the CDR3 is TGTGCCAGCAGAGGCAGGAAGGGGGCGAGGACTGAAGCTTTCTTT.

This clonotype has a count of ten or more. For the CDR3, the DNA is TGTGCCATCAGTGAAGGGGGGAGAAGCACTGAAGCTTTCTTT. Protein sequence: CAISEGGRSTEAFF. The V and J genes are TRBV10-3 and TRBJ1-1; D is perhaps TRBD1 (6 bases). The V end was cut by 3 bases, the J end by 4 bases, with 12 bases between. Per the germline V gene, CDR1 is ENHRY and CDR2 is SYGVKD. The CDR3 runs 14 residues.

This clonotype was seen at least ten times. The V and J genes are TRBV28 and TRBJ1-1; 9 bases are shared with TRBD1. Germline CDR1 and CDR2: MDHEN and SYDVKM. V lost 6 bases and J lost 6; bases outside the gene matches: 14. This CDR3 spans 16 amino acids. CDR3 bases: TGTGCCAGCAGCCCCTCGGACAGGGGATTTATGGCTGAAGCTTTCTTT. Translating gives CASSPSDRGFMAEAFF.

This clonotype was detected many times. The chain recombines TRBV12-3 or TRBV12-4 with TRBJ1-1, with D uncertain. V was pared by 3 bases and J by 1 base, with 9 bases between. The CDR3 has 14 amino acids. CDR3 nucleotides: TGTGCCAGCAGTTTTTCGGCAGCGAACACTGAAGCTTTCTTT. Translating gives CASSFSAANTEAFF.

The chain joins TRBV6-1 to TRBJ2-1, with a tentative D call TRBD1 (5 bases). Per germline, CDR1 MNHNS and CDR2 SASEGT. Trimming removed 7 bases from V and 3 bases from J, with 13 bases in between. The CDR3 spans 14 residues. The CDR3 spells CASTGQGHYNEQFF. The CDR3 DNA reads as TGTGCCAGCACCGGGCAGGGCCACTACAATGAGCAGTTCTTC.

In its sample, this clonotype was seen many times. CDR3 nucleotide sequence: TGTGCCAGCAGGGCGGGGGGAACTACCGGGGAGCTGTTTTTT. This codes for CASRAGGTTGELFF. The chain uses TRBV6-1 and TRBJ2-2; 8 bases align to TRBD2. CDR3 size: 14 residues. The germline V gene encodes CDR1 MNHNS and CDR2 SASEGT. Trimming cost V 6 bases and J 5 bases; bases outside gene matches: 5.